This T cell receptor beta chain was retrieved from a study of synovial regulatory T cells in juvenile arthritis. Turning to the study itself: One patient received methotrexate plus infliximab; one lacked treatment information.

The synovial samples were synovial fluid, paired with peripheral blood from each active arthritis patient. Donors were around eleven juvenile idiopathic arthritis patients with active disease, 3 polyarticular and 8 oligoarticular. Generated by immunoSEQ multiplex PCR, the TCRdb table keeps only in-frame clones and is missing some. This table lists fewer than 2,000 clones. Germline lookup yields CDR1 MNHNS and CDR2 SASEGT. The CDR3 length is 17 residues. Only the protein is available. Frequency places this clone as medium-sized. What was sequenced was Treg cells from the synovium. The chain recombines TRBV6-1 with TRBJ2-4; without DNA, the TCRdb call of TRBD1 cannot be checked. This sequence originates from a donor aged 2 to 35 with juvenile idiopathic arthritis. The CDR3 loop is CASSEQVVSTAKNIQYF.